This entry is about one T cell receptor (beta chain). What this receptor recognizes is not known. The record has no base qualities; no much larger clone is one base away. These data are taken from a study of cytomegalovirus exposure and HLA in healthy donors (dated by TCRdb to about 2017). At the level of the whole study: According to a later analysis, one platform produced both the 120 validation repertoires and the 730 or so repertoires of the first cohort. To predict cytomegalovirus infection status, the study combined high-throughput TCR immunosequencing, statistical association of individual TCRs with disease status, and machine learning. The study aimed to test whether signatures of past pathogen exposure could be identified by cataloging public T cell receptors. Along with the approximately 700-subject first cohort, a separate validation cohort of around 110 different subjects was used.

Libraries were built with the immunoSEQ multiplex PCR assay. The original methods were these. A statistical classification framework was built for diagnosing cytomegalovirus status from the catalog of TCR beta chain sequences. TCRdb provides this immuneACCESS table in a form limited to in-frame rearrangements. Some clones are lacking; in checked studies, under half of them reflect an unresolved V gene, and why the rest are absent is not known. From that table come the V and J calls and clone size; the DNA was used to work out D and trimming. The sample includes around 170,000 clones, with more than 70% observed a single time. The ten largest clones take up roughly 3% of the sample. Separate from the approximately 670-subject first cohort, the validation cohort of more than 90 subjects was the group to which the donors belonged. Broader findings and caveats from the paper: The authors suggested that the approach could potentially be extended to other disease states and immunological phenotypes. Across donors, most TCR sequences were observed very rarely, whereas some public TCRs were present in many individuals. A later analysis lacked HLA typing for the validation cohort, so it scored co-occurrence in that cohort across all 120 or so repertoires. In a later analysis, TCRs clustered in the first cohort were found to also tend to co-occur in the 100 to 150 validation repertoires, with 94% of cluster scores above 0. The classifier was reported to diagnose cytomegalovirus status with high specificity and sensitivity in both the original and validation cohorts. The study listed around 160 TCR beta chains as associated with cytomegalovirus. Three of the identified cytomegalovirus-associated TCR beta chains were confirmed in vitro to be specific for cytomegalovirus antigens.

The source is a young man in good health and CMV-seronegative. The sequencing input was PBMCs.

In nucleotides, the sequence is TGTGCCAGCAGCTTTACTAGCGCAGATACGCAGTATTTT. This codes for CASSFTSADTQYF. The V gene is TRBV11-2 and the J gene is TRBJ2-3, with 7 bases aligning to TRBD2. The CDR3 numbers 13 residues from cysteine through phenylalanine. Kept here is only the CDR3 DNA, which spans 39 bases and is read in frame from base 1. The junction shows trimming of 3 bases on V and 4 bases on J, and the gene matches do not reach 1 base of it. Looking up the germline V gene yields CDR1 SGHAT and CDR2 FQNNGV.